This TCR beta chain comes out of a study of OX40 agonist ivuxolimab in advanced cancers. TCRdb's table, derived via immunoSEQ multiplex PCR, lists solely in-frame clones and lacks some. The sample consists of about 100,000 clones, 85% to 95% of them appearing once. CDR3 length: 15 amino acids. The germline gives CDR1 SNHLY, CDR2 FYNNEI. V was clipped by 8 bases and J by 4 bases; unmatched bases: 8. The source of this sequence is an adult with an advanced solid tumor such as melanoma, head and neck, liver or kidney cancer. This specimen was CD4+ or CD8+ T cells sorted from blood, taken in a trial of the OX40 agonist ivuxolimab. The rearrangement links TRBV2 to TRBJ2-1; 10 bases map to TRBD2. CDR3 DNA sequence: TGTGCCAGCCTGAGAGGGACTAGCGTATACAATGAGCAGTTCTTC. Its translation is CASLRGTSVYNEQFF.